This TCR beta chain was identified during a study of OX40 agonist ivuxolimab in advanced cancers. Study information: Patients were about 83% male with ages about 20 to 79, mean about 54. Checkpoint inhibitors had been given previously to approximately 40% of patients.

Here immunoSEQ multiplex PCR was the method, and the copy in TCRdb shows in-frame clones only, minus some. The sample carries just over 20,000 clones, approximately 89% recorded once. Overall study findings and caveats: Antigen specificity of clonally expanded peripheral T cells was not established.

This clone was recorded once. Its matching antigen is unknown. The cohort excluded patients with autoimmune disease history or systemic immunosuppression. The V gene lost 0 bases and the J gene lost 6 bases, with 5 bases spanning the gap. Per germline, CDR1 WSHSY and CDR2 SAAADI. This CDR3 region has 13 residues. The genes are TRBV10-2 and TRBJ1-4; D gene uncertain. Sequenced here: CD4+ or CD8+ T cells sorted from blood, sampled in a trial of the OX40 agonist ivuxolimab. This sequence originates from an adult with an advanced solid tumor such as melanoma, head and neck, liver or kidney cancer. The CDR3 spells CASSESGYEKLFF. The DNA of the CDR3 is TGCGCCAGCAGTGAGTCAGGCTATGAAAAACTGTTTTTT.